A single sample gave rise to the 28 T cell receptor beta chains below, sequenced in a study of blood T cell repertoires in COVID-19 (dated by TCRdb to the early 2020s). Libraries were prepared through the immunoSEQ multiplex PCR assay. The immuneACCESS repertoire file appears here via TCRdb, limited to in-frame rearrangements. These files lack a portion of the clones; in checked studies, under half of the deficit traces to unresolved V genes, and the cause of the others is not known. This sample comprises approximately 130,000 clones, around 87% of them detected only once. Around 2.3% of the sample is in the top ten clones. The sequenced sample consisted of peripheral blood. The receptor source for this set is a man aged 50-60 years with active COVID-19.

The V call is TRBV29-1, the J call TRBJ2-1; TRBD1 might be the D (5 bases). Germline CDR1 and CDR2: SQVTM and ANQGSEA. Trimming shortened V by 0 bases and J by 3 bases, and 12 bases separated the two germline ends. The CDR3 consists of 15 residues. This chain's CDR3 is CSVEEDSDGYNEQFF. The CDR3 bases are TGCAGCGTTGAAGAAGACAGTGACGGCTACAATGAGCAGTTCTTC.

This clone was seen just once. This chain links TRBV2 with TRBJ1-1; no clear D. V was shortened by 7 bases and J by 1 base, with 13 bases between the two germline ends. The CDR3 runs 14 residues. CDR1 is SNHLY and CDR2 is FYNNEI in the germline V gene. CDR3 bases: TGTGCCAGCACGGAGATCCTTGCGAACACTGAAGCTTTCTTT. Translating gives CASTEILANTEAFF.

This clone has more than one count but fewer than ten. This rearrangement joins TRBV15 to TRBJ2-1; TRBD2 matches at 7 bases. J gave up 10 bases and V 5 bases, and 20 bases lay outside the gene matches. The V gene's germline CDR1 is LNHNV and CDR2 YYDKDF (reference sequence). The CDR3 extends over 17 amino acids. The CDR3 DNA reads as TGTGCCACCAGCGGGGGGGTTTTGGTAGGCAGCGAACTCGAGCAGTTCTTC. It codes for CATSGGVLVGSELEQFF.

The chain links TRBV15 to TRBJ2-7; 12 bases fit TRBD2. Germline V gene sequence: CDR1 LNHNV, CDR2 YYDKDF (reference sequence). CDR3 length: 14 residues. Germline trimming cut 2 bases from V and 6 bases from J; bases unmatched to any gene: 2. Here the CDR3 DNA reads TGTGCCACCAGCAGATCACTAGCGGGAGGCGAGCAGTACTTC. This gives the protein CATSRSLAGGEQYF. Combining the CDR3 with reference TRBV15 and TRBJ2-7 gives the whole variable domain DAMVIQNPRYQVTQFGKPVTLSCSQTLNHNVMYWYQQKSSQAPKLLFHYYDKDFNNEADTPDNFQSRRPNTSFCFLDIRSPGLGDTAMYLCATSRSLAGGEQYFGPGTRLTVT.

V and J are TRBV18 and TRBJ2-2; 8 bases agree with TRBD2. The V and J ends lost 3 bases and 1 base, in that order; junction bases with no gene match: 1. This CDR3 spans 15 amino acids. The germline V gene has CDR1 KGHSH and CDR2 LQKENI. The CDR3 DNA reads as TGTGCCAGCTCACCCCTAGCGGGGAACACCGGGGAGCTGTTTTTT. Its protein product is CASSPLAGNTGELFF.

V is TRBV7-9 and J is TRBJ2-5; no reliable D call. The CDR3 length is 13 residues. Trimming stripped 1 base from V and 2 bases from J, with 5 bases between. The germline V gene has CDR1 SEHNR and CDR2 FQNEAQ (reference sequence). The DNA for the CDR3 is TGTGCCAGCAGCTTAGGGGCACAAGAGACCCAGTACTTC. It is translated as CASSLGAQETQYF.

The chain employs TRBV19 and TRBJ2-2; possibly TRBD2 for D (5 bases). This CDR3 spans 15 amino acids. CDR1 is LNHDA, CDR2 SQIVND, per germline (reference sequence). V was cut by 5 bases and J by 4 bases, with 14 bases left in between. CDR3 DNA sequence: TGTGCCAGTAGTCCCCGGGGTGGCGGCACCGGGGAGCTGTTTTTT. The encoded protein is CASSPRGGGTGELFF.

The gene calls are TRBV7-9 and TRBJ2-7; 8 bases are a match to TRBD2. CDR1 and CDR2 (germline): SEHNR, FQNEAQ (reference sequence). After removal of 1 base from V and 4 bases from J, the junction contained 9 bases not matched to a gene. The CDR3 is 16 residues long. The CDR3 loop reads CASSLGWRLASYEQYF. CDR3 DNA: TGTGCCAGCAGCTTAGGATGGAGACTAGCGTCTTACGAGCAGTACTTC.

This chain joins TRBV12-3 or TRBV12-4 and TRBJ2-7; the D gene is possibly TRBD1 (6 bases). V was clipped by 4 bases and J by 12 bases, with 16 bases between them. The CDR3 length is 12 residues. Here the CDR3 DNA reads TGTGCCAGCAGTTGGACTCGGACAGCTCCGTACTTC. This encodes CASSWTRTAPYF.

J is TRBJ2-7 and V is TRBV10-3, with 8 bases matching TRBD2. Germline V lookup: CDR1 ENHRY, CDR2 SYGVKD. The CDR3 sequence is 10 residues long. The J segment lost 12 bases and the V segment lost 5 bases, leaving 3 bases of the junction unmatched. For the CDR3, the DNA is TGTGCCATCAGTACGGGGGGGCCGTACTTC. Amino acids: CAISTGGPYF.

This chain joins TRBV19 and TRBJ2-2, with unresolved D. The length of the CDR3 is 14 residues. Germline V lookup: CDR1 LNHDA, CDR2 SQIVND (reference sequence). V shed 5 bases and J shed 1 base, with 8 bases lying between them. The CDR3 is CASSEYRNTGELFF. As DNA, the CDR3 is TGTGCCAGTAGTGAGTACAGGAACACCGGGGAGCTGTTTTTT.

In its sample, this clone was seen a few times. The CDR3 nucleotides are TGCGCCAGCAGCCAAGATAGCAACGGGGGAAACACCATATATTTT. Encoded protein: CASSQDSNGGNTIYF. The genes are TRBV4-3 and TRBJ1-3, with unresolved D. V lost 0 bases and J 4 bases, leaving 10 bases between the germline ends. CDR1 is LGHNA, CDR2 YSLEER, per germline. The CDR3 sequence is 15 residues long.

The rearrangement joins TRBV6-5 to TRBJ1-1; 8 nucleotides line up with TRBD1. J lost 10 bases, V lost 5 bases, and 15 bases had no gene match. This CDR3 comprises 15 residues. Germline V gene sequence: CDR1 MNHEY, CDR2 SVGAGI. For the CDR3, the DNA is TGTGCCAGCAGTATCGGACAGGGTTGGGATATGGGAGCTTTCTTT. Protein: CASSIGQGWDMGAFF.

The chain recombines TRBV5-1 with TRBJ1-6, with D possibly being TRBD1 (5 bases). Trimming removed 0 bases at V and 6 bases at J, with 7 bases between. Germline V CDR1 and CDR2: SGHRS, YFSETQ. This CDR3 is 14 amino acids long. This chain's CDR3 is CASSLAGLNSPLHF. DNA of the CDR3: TGCGCCAGCAGCTTGGCAGGGCTTAATTCACCCCTCCACTTT.

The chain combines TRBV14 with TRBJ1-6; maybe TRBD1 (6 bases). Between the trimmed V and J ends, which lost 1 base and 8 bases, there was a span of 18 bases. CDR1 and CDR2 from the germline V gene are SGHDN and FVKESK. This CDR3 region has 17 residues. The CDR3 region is CASSQGFYTGNDSPLHF. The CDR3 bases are TGTGCCAGCAGCCAAGGGTTTTATACAGGGAACGATTCACCCCTCCACTTT.

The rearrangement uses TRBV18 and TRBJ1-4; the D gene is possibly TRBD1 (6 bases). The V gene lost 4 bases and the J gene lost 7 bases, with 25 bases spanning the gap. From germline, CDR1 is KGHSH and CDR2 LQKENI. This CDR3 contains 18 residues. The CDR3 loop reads CASSRTTGTFEGGEKLFF. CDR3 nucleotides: TGTGCCAGCTCACGTACTACCGGGACCTTCGAAGGGGGTGAAAAACTGTTTTTT.

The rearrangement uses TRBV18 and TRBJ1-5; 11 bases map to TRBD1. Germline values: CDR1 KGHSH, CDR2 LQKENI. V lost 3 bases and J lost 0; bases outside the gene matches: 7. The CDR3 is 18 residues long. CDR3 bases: TGTGCCAGCTCACCGGGACAGGGGGTGGGGCATAGCAATCAGCCCCAGCATTTT. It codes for CASSPGQGVGHSNQPQHF.

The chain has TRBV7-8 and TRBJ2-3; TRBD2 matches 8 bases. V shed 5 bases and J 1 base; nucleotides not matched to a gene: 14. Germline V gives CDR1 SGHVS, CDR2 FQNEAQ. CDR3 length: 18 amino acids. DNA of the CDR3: TGTGCCAGCAGCCCACTCGCCGGGTTGCGGGGGGGCACAGATACGCAGTATTTT. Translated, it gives CASSPLAGLRGGTDTQYF.

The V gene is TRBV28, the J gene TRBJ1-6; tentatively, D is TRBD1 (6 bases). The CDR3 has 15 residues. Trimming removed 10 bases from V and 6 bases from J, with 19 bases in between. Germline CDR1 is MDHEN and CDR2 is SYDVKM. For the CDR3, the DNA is TGTGCCAACAGGGTAGCGGGGGGGGTTAATTCACCCCTCCACTTT. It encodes CANRVAGGVNSPLHF.

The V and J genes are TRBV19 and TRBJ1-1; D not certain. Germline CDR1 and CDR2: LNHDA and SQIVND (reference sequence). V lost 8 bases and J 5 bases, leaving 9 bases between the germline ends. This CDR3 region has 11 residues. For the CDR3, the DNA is TGTGCCAGTTTATGGAGGACTGAAGCTTTCTTT. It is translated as CASLWRTEAFF. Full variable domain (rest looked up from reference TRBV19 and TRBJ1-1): DGGITQSPKYLFRKEGQNVTLSCEQNLNHDAMYWYRQDPGQGLRLIYYSQIVNDFQKGDIAEGYSVSREKKESFPLTVTSAQKNPTAFYLCASLWRTEAFFGQGTRLTVV.

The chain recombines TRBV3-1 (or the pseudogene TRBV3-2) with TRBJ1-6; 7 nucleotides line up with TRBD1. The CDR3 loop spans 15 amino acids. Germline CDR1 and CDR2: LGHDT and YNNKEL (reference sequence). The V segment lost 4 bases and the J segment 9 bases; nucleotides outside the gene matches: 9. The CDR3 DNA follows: TGTGCCAGCAGCCGGGACAGCCTGGGGAGTTCACCCCTCCACTTT. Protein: CASSRDSLGSSPLHF.

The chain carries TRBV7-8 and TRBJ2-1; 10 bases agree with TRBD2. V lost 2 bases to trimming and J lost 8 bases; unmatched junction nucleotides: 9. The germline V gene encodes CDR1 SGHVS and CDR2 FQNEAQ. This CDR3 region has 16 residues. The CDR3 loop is CASSLTTGLAFYEQFF. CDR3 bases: TGTGCCAGCAGCTTAACCACGGGACTAGCGTTCTATGAGCAGTTCTTC. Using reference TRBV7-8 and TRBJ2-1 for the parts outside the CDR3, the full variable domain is GAGVSQSPRYKVAKRGQDVALRCDPISGHVSLFWYQQALGQGPEFLTYFQNEAQLDKSGLPSDRFFAERPEGSVSTLKIQRTQQEDSAVYLCASSLTTGLAFYEQFFGPGTRLTVL.

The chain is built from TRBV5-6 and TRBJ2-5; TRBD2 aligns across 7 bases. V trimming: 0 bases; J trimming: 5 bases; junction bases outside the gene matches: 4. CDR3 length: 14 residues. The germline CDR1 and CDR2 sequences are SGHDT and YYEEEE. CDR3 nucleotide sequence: TGTGCCAGCAGCTTGGCGCCCGGGGGGGAGACCCAGTACTTC. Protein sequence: CASSLAPGGETQYF.

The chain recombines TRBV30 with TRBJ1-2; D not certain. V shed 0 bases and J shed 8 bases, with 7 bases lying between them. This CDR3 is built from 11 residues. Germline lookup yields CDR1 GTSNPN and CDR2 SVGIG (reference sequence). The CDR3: CAWSVGLGYTF. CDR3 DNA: TGTGCCTGGAGTGTAGGACTGGGCTACACCTTC. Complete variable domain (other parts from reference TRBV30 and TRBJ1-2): SQTIHQWPATLVQPVGSPLSLECTVEGTSNPNLYWYRQAAGRGLQLLFYSVGIGQISSEVPQNLSASRPQDRQFILSSKKLLLSDSGFYLCAWSVGLGYTFGSGTRLTVV.

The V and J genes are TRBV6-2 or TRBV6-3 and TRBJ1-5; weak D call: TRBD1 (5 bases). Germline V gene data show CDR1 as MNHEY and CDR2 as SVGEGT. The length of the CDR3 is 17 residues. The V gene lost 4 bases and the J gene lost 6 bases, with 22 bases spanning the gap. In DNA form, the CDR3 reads TGTGCCAGCAGTTTATCCCAATACAGGTGGCCGGGTCAGCCCCAGCATTTT. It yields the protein CASSLSQYRWPGQPQHF.

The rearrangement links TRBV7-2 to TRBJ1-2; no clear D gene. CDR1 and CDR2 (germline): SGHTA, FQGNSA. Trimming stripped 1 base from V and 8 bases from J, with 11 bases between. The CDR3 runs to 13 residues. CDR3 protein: CASSLGRDMGYTF. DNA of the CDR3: TGTGCCAGCAGCTTAGGGCGGGATATGGGCTACACCTTC.

The CDR3: CASSFATGGKTEAFF. The DNA for the CDR3 is TGCGCCAGCAGCTTTGCGACAGGGGGAAAAACTGAAGCTTTCTTT. V and J are TRBV5-1 and TRBJ1-1, with TRBD1 identical over 9 bases. CDR1 and CDR2 (germline): SGHRS, YFSETQ. After removal of 2 bases from V and 5 bases from J, the junction contained 7 bases not matched to a gene. The CDR3 covers 15 residues.

The CDR3 region is CASSQGGSAPTRPLDYGYTF. CDR3 in DNA: TGTGCCAGCAGCCAAGGAGGTTCGGCCCCCACTCGCCCCCTTGACTATGGCTACACCTTC. The chain uses TRBV4-2 and TRBJ1-2; D not resolved. V lost 1 base, J lost 3 bases, and 27 bases lay in between. The CDR3 totals 20 residues. Germline CDR1 is LGHNA and CDR2 is YNFKEQ.